The clone carrying this TCR beta chain showed up many times. The V and J ends lost 7 bases and 8 bases, in that order; junction bases with no gene match: 17. The CDR3 is made up of 17 amino acids. Germline loops: CDR1 SEHNR, CDR2 FQNEAQ (reference sequence). Described time point: newly diagnosed GD, antithyroid drugs for less than 3 months. The TCR library was made from RNA extracted from PBMCs. HTBI primers from iRepertoire and Arm-PCR of CDR3 regions yielded the TCR beta libraries. Each CDR3 protein gets one entry after TCRdb re-called the multiplex PCR reads with MiXCR. The profile shows hundreds of thousands of distinct CDR3 sequences, 16% of them singletons. This record comes from a study of regulatory T cells in long-lasting Graves disease. In the study overall: The antithyroid drugs taken by newly diagnosed Graves' patients had been used for under 3 months.

Separately, the same data were catalogued under a study of T cells in Graves' hyperthyroidism and ophthalmopathy. Turning to that study: Exclusion of patients followed from uncontrolled infection, other autoimmune disease, pregnancy or lactation. Ophthalmopathy could be told apart from stable hyperthyroidism with a 13 V-J model. Ophthalmopathy was predicted by the model a median of about 6.5 months ahead of onset.

The genes are TRBV7-9 and TRBJ2-1; 10 bases map to TRBD1. The sample was peripheral blood mononuclear cells (PBMCs), taken at new diagnosis, from a patient treated with antithyroid drugs. The clonotype was recovered from a man aged 40-55 years with Graves disease. The CDR3 region is CASIRPSERDRGYEQFF. CDR3 in DNA: TGTGCCAGCATCCGGCCCAGCGAACGGGACAGGGGTTATGAGCAGTTCTTC. Looking up the rest from reference TRBV7-9 and TRBJ2-1 gives the full variable domain: DTGVSQNPRHKITKRGQNVTFRCDPISEHNRLYWYRQTLGQGPEFLTYFQNEAQLEKSRLLSDRFSAERPKGSFSTLEIQRTEQGDSAMYLCASIRPSERDRGYEQFFGPGTRLTVL.